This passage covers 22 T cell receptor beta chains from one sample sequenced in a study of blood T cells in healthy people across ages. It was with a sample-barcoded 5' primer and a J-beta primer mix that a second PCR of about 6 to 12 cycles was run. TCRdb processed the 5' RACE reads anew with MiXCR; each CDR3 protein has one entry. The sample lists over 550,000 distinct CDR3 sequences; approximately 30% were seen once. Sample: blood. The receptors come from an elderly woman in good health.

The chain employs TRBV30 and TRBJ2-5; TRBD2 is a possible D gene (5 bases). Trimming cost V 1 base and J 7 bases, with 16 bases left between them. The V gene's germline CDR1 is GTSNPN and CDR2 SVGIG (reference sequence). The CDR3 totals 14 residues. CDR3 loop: CAWSARGLRVTQYF. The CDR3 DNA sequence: TGTGCCTGGAGTGCTAGAGGGCTTAGAGTGACCCAGTACTTC.

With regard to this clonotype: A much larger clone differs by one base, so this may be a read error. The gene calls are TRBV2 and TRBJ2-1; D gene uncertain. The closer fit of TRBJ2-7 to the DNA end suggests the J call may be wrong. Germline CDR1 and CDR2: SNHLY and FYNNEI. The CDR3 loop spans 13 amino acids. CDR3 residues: CASRDARYNEQYF. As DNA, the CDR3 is TGTGCCAGCAGGGACGCGAGATACAATGAGCAGTACTTC.

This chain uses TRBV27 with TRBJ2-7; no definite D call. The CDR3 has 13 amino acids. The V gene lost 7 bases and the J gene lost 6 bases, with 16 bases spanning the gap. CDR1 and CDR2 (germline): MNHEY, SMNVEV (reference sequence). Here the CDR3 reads CASINLPYGEQYF. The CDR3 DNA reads TGTGCCAGCATAAACCTACCCTATGGCGAGCAGTACTTC.

The CDR3 nucleotides read TGCGCCAGCAGCCAAGATCGAAAGGCAGGTCGAGAAAAACTGTTTTTT. Protein: CASSQDRKAGREKLFF. V gene TRBV4-1 combines with J gene TRBJ1-4; no clear D gene. Germline V gene sequence: CDR1 MGHRA, CDR2 YSYEKL. The CDR3 loop spans 16 amino acids. V gave up 0 bases and J gave up 8 bases, with 16 bases separating them.

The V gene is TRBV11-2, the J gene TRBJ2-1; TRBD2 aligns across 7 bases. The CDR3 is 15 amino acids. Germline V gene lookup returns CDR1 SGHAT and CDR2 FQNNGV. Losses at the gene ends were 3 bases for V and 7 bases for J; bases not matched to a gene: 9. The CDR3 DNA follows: TGTGCCAGCAGCTTTAATACCGGGACTAATAATGAGCAGTTCTTC. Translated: CASSFNTGTNNEQFF.

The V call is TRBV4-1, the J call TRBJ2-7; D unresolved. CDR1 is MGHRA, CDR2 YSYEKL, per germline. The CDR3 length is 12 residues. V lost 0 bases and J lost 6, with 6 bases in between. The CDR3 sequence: CASSQDHGEQYF. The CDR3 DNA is TGCGCCAGCAGCCAAGATCACGGCGAGCAGTACTTC.

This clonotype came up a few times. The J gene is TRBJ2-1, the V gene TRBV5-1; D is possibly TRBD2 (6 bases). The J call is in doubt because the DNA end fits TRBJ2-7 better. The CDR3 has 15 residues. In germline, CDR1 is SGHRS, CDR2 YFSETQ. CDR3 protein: CASSRRGSSYNEQYF. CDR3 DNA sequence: TGCGCCAGCAGCAGGAGGGGCAGCTCCTACAATGAGCAGTACTTC.

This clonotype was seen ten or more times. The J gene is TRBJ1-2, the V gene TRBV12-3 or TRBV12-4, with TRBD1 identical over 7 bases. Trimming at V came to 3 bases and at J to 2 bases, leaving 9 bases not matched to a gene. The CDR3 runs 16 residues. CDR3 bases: TGTGCCAGCAGTTTGGGACAGCCAAGGGGCAACTATGGCTACACCTTC. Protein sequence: CASSLGQPRGNYGYTF.

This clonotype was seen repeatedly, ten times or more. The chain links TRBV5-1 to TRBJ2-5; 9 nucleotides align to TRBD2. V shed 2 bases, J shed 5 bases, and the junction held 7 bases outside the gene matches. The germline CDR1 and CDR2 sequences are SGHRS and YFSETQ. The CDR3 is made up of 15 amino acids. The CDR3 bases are TGCGCCAGCAGCTTCGCGCGGGGGGGCGTGGAGACCCAGTACTTC. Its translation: CASSFARGGVETQYF.

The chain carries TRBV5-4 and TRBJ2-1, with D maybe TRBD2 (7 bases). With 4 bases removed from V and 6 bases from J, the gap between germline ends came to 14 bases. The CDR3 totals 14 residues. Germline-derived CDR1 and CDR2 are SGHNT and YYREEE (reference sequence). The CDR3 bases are TGTGCCAGCAGCCCGAGGGGGGGCATCAATGAGCAGTTCTTC. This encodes CASSPRGGINEQFF.

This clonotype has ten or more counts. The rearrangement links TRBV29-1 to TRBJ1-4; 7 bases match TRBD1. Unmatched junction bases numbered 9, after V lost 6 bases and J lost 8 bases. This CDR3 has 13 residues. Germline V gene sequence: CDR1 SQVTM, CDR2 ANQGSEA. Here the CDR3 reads CSVDDRVNEKLFF. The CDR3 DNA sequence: TGCAGCGTCGATGACAGGGTTAACGAAAAACTGTTTTTT.

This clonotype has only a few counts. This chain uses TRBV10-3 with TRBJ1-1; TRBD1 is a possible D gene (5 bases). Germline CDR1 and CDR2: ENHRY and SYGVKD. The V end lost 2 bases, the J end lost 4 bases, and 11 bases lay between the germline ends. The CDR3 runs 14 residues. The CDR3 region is CAISEKAGLTEAFF. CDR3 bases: TGTGCCATCAGTGAGAAGGCAGGGCTCACTGAAGCTTTCTTT.

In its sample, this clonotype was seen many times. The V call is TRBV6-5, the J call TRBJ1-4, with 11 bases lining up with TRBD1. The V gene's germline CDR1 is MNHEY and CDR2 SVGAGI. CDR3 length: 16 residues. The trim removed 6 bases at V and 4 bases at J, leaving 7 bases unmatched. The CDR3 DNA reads TGTGCCAGCAGCCGCCGGACAGGGGGCGGTAATGAAAAACTGTTTTTT. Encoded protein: CASSRRTGGGNEKLFF.

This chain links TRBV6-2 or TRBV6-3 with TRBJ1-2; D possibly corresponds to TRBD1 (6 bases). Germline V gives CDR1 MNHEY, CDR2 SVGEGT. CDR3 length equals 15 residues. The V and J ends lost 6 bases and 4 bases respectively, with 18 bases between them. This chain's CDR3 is CASSLQGQTFYGYTF. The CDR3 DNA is TGTGCCAGCAGCCTCCAGGGACAAACATTCTATGGCTACACCTTC.

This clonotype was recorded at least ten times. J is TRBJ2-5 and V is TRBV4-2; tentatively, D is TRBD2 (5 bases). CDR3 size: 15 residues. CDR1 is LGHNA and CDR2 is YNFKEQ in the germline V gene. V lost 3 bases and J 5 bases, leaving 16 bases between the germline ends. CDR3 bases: TGTGCCAGCAGCCAGAACCCCCAGCCGGGGGAGACCCAGTACTTC. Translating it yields CASSQNPQPGETQYF.

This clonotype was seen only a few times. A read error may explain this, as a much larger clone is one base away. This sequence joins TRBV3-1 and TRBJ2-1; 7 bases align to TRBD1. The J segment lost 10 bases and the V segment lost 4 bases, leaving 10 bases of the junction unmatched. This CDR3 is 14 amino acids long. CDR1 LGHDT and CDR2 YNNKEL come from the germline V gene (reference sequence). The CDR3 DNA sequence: TGTGCCAGCAGCCTGTCCGGGACAGACTACGAGCAGTTCTTC. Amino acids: CASSLSGTDYEQFF.

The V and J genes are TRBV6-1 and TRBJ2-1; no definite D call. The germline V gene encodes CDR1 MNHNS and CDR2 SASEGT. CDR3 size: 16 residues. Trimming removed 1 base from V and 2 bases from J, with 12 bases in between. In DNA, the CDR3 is TGTGCCAGCAGTGAAGGTGGGTCCATCACCTACAATGAGCAGTTCTTC. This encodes CASSEGGSITYNEQFF.

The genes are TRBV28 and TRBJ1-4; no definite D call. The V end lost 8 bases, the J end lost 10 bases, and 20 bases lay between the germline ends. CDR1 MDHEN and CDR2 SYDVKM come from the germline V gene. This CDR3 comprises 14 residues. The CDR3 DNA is TGTGCCAGCGCATACGCGGCAGCAGATGGAAAACTGTTTTTT. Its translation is CASAYAAADGKLFF.

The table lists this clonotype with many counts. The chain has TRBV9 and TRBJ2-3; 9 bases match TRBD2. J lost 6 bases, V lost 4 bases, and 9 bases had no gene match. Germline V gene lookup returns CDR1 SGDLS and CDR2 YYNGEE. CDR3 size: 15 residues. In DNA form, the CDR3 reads TGTGCCAGCAGCCCCAGGGCGGGGGGGCAGGATACGCAGTATTTT. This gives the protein CASSPRAGGQDTQYF.

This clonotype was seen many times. CDR3 sequence: CASSLVQGGADTQYF. The CDR3 coding sequence is TGCGCCAGCAGCTTGGTTCAGGGGGGGGCAGATACGCAGTATTTT. This sequence joins TRBV5-1 and TRBJ2-3; D is tentatively TRBD1 or TRBD2 (7 bases each). The CDR3 loop spans 15 amino acids. Trimming removed 0 bases from V and 4 bases from J, with 12 bases in between. Germline lookup yields CDR1 SGHRS and CDR2 YFSETQ. The full variable domain, with the rest looked up from reference TRBV5-1 and TRBJ2-3, is KAGVTQTPRYLIKTRGQQVTLSCSPISGHRSVSWYQQTPGQGLQFLFEYFSETQRNKGNFPGRFSGRQFSNSRSEMNVSTLELGDSALYLCASSLVQGGADTQYFGPGTRLTVL.

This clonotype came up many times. In nucleotides, the CDR3 is TGCGCCAGCAGCTTGGCAGGAGGAATGGGTAATACGCAGTATTTT. Protein: CASSLAGGMGNTQYF. The gene calls are TRBV5-1 and TRBJ2-3; D might be TRBD2 (5 bases). CDR1 and CDR2 from the germline V gene are SGHRS and YFSETQ. CDR3 size: 15 residues. The ends were cut back, 0 bases at V and 7 bases at J, with 15 bases in the middle.

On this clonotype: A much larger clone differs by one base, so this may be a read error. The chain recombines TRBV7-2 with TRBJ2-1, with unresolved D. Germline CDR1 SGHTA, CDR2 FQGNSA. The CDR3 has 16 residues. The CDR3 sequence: CASGLALASSYNEQFF. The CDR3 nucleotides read TGTGCCAGCGGCTTAGCACTGGCGAGCTCCTACAATGAGCAGTTCTTC.